The 19 T cell receptor beta chains below come from one sample, sequenced in a study of T cells after yellow fever vaccination. TCRdb independently ran MiXCR on the 5' RACE reads; one entry per CDR3 protein. Here the sample spans roughly 190,000 distinct CDR3 sequences, around 10% being singletons. The sample consisted of CD8+ T cells sorted from PBMCs, taken 15 days after the yellow fever booster vaccination. These receptors originate from a man younger than 30 who received the YFV17D yellow fever vaccine.

This rearrangement joins TRBV15 to TRBJ2-1; D is perhaps TRBD2 (5 bases). Germline V gives CDR1 LNHNV, CDR2 YYDKDF (reference sequence). The CDR3 has 12 residues. The germline V and J ends were trimmed by 5 bases and 7 bases, with 9 bases remaining between them. CDR3 protein: CATSSPGNEQFF. The CDR3 DNA reads as TGTGCCACCAGCTCGCCGGGGAATGAGCAGTTCTTC.

This clonotype was counted a few times. The chain employs TRBV7-3 and TRBJ2-7; TRBD1 aligns across 11 bases. CDR1 is SGHTA and CDR2 is FQGTGA in the germline V gene. J lost 5 bases, V lost 5 bases, and 5 bases had no gene match. The CDR3 has 14 amino acids. The CDR3: CASSARTGGDEQYV. The DNA for the CDR3 is TGTGCCAGCAGCGCCCGGACAGGGGGCGACGAGCAGTACGTC.

The sample holds a few counts of this clonotype. The rearrangement uses TRBV19 and TRBJ2-1; a weak D match, TRBD2 (5 bases). Trimming cost V 3 bases and J 6 bases, with 9 bases left between them. CDR1 and CDR2 from the germline V gene are LNHDA and SQIVND (reference sequence). The CDR3 extends over 13 amino acids. Here the CDR3 DNA reads TGTGCCAGTAGTATTCTCCGGGGCAATGAGCAGTTCTTC. Its protein product is CASSILRGNEQFF.

There are a few counts of this clonotype. The chain uses TRBV7-9 and TRBJ2-2; 12 bases are a match to TRBD2. The CDR3 has 18 amino acids. V shed 2 bases, J shed 3 bases, and the junction held 7 bases outside the gene matches. CDR1 SEHNR and CDR2 FQNEAQ come from the germline V gene (reference sequence). The CDR3 reads CASSLLAGGPIYTGELFF. In DNA, the CDR3 is TGTGCCAGCAGCTTACTAGCGGGGGGGCCCATCTACACCGGGGAGCTGTTTTTT.

This clonotype was recorded a few times. The chain has TRBV11-2 and TRBJ2-1; 12 bases map to TRBD1. The V segment lost 5 bases and the J segment 13 bases; nucleotides outside the gene matches: 18. The CDR3 has 17 amino acids. The germline V gene has CDR1 SGHAT and CDR2 FQNNGV. CDR3: CASSKISGTGGAPHQFF. CDR3 bases: TGTGCCAGCAGCAAGATTTCCGGGACAGGGGGCGCCCCGCATCAGTTCTTC.

The V and J genes are TRBV4-3 and TRBJ2-2, with 10 bases aligning to TRBD1. The germline gives CDR1 LGHNA, CDR2 YSLEER. CDR3 size: 16 residues. The ends lost 1 base at V and 6 bases at J; junction bases unmatched: 5. CDR3 sequence: CASSQVGTGDAGELFF. The CDR3 DNA sequence: TGCGCCAGCAGCCAAGTGGGGACAGGGGATGCCGGGGAGCTGTTTTTT.

This chain joins TRBV5-5 and TRBJ1-1; 7 bases line up with TRBD1. J gave up 2 bases and V 0 bases, and 4 bases lay outside the gene matches. Germline V CDR1 and CDR2: SGHKS, YYEKEE (reference sequence). CDR3 length equals 15 residues. CDR3 amino acids: CASSLGQGLNTEAFF. In nucleotides, the CDR3 is TGTGCCAGCAGCTTGGGACAGGGTCTAAACACTGAAGCTTTCTTT.

This clonotype turned up a few times. V is TRBV6-5 and J is TRBJ1-5; TRBD1 matches at 8 bases. Germline assignment: CDR1 MNHEY and CDR2 SVGAGI. V was clipped by 4 bases and J by 2 bases; unmatched bases: 10. This CDR3 comprises 17 residues. The CDR3 protein is CASSSVLMTGGNQPQHF. CDR3 in DNA: TGTGCCAGCAGTTCCGTCCTTATGACAGGGGGCAATCAGCCCCAGCATTTT.

This clonotype was observed a handful of times. The V call is TRBV5-4, the J call TRBJ1-2; 11 bases fit TRBD1. The CDR3 has 15 residues. CDR1 and CDR2 (germline): SGHNT, YYREEE (reference sequence). The J segment lost 5 bases and the V segment lost 3 bases, leaving 6 bases of the junction unmatched. CDR3 nucleotides: TGTGCCAGCAGCTCCGGACAGGGGGCAGGTTATGGCTACACCTTC. Its translation: CASSSGQGAGYGYTF.

The table lists this clonotype with a few counts. In DNA form, the CDR3 reads TGTGCCAGCAGGGAGTTCTGGGGGCCGAGCACCGGGGAGCTGTTTTTT. Protein: CASREFWGPSTGELFF. J is TRBJ2-2 and V is TRBV5-5; TRBD1 is a possible D gene (6 bases). This CDR3 has 16 residues. V lost 5 bases and J 4 bases, leaving 18 bases between the germline ends. Germline CDR1 and CDR2: SGHKS and YYEKEE (reference sequence).

This chain joins TRBV4-2 and TRBJ2-1; 11 positions agree with TRBD2. V shed 0 bases, J shed 3 bases, and the junction held 10 bases outside the gene matches. Per the germline V gene, CDR1 is LGHNA and CDR2 is YNFKEQ. The CDR3 contains 19 residues. For the CDR3, the DNA is TGTGCCAGCAGCCAAGATGTATTGGTAGCGGGGGGGAGCTACAATGAGCAGTTCTTC. Its protein product is CASSQDVLVAGGSYNEQFF.

V and J are TRBV27 and TRBJ1-6; possible D gene TRBD1, 6 bases. Trimming took 6 bases from V and 12 from J, leaving 15 bases between them. CDR1 and CDR2 from the germline V gene are MNHEY and SMNVEV (reference sequence). This CDR3 is built from 13 residues. CDR3 sequence reads: CASSHKGDQPLHF. CDR3 sequence (DNA): TGTGCCAGCAGCCACAAGGGGGACCAACCCCTCCACTTT.

The V call is TRBV6-1, the J call TRBJ2-2; no clear D. Germline V gene data show CDR1 as MNHNS and CDR2 as SASEGT. Trimming removed 6 bases at V and 9 bases at J, with 8 bases between. The CDR3 covers 11 residues. CDR3 sequence (DNA): TGTGCCAGCAGGATAGGCCGGGAGCTGTTTTTT. Encoded protein: CASRIGRELFF.

The gene calls are TRBV6-1 and TRBJ2-5, with 9 bases aligning to TRBD2. The CDR3 extends over 14 amino acids. Looked up from germline, CDR1 is MNHNS and CDR2 is SASEGT. J gave up 5 bases and V 2 bases, and 3 bases lay outside the gene matches. Here the CDR3 reads CASSELAGLETQYF. CDR3 nucleotides: TGTGCCAGCAGTGAACTAGCGGGGTTGGAGACCCAGTACTTC.

V gene TRBV4-2 combines with J gene TRBJ2-2, with 10 bases fitting TRBD1. V lost 0 bases, J lost 10 bases, and 11 bases stayed unmatched. The germline CDR1 and CDR2 sequences are LGHNA and YNFKEQ. The CDR3 is 17 residues long. CDR3 protein: CASSQEERTGGFEELFF. DNA of the CDR3: TGTGCCAGCAGCCAAGAAGAGAGGACAGGGGGTTTTGAGGAGCTGTTTTTT.

In its sample, this clonotype was seen a few times. The V call is TRBV6-6, the J call TRBJ1-1; D unclear. This CDR3 comprises 13 residues. V was shortened by 6 bases and J by 13 bases, with 21 bases between the two germline ends. Germline V gene data show CDR1 as MNHNY and CDR2 as SVGAGI (reference sequence). This chain's CDR3 is CASSRFTEGIDFF. The DNA of the CDR3 is TGTGCCAGCAGCCGTTTCACCGAAGGTATAGATTTCTTT.

The chain uses TRBV30 and TRBJ1-2; 8 bases are shared with TRBD1. Germline CDR1 GTSNPN, CDR2 SVGIG (reference sequence). Trimming at V came to 5 bases and at J to 7 bases, leaving 3 bases not matched to a gene. CDR3 length equals 11 residues. CDR3 bases: TGTGCCTGGGGACAGGGTGGTGGCTACACCTTC. Translating gives CAWGQGGGYTF. The full variable domain, in which reference TRBV30 and TRBJ1-2 provide the parts outside the CDR3, is SQTIHQWPATLVQPVGSPLSLECTVEGTSNPNLYWYRQAAGRGLQLLFYSVGIGQISSEVPQNLSASRPQDRQFILSSKKLLLSDSGFYLCAWGQGGGYTFGSGTRLTVV.

In its sample, this clonotype was seen many times. The V gene is TRBV6-2 or TRBV6-3, the J gene TRBJ2-7; tentative D call: TRBD1 (5 bases). Trimming shortened V by 2 bases and J by 0 bases, and 14 bases separated the two germline ends. The CDR3 spans 16 residues. From germline, CDR1 is MNHEY and CDR2 SVGEGT. The CDR3 nucleotides are TGTGCCAGCAGTTACGACAGATGGGGCCTCTCCTACGAGCAGTACGTC. As protein: CASSYDRWGLSYEQYV.

There are a few counts of this clonotype. The chain recombines TRBV7-9 with TRBJ1-2; D is possibly TRBD1 (5 bases). V was pared by 5 bases and J by 2 bases, with 15 bases between. Per germline, CDR1 SEHNR and CDR2 FQNEAQ (reference sequence). The CDR3 is 15 amino acids. As DNA, the CDR3 is TGTGCCAGCAGCGATTTAACAGGACCCAACTATGGCTACACCTTC. Translated, it gives CASSDLTGPNYGYTF.